Below, 26 T cell receptor beta chains from the same sample are listed, as sequenced in a study of T cells in Graves' hyperthyroidism and ophthalmopathy (dated by TCRdb to between 2018 and 2020). The receptor library was made with multiplex PCR. The sequencer listed for this sample is Illumina HiSeq 2000. The TCR beta CDR3 regions were amplified from the RNA transcripts. A first-round RT-PCR of the TCR CDR3 used the HTBI primer set with the Qiagen OneStep RT-PCR kit. Using fastp trimming at Q25 and MiXCR clonotype assembly, TCRdb reanalyzed the public sequencing data and kept in-frame beta chains. CDR3 protein duplicates are merged, each entry listing the most common genes and DNA. Here the sample has about 96,000 distinct CDR3 sequences; about 51% occur a single time. The leading ten clones occupy roughly 26% of the sample. What was sequenced was blood. These receptors were collected from a woman in her 40s with Graves' hyperthyroidism.

V is TRBV7-2 and J is TRBJ1-2; the D is unclear. Germline V gene sequence: CDR1 SGHTA, CDR2 FQGNSA. There are 13 residues in the CDR3. The V end was cut by 6 bases, the J end by 3 bases, with 11 bases between. In nucleotides, the CDR3 is TGTGCCAGCAGATCCGGGGAGCACTATGGCTACACCTTC. Translated: CASRSGEHYGYTF.

The chain is built from TRBV7-2 and TRBJ2-7, with TRBD2 matching over 12 bases. The CDR3 length is 14 residues. CDR1 and CDR2 (germline): SGHTA, FQGNSA. V dropped 5 bases and J dropped 3; count of bases not matched to a gene: 2. The CDR3 DNA is TGTGCCAGCAGCCAGACTAGCGGGGGCTACGAGCAGTACTTC. Its protein product is CASSQTSGGYEQYF. The variable domain in full, with the rest retrieved from reference TRBV7-2 and TRBJ2-7, is GAGVSQSPSNKVTEKGKDVELRCDPISGHTALYWYRQSLGQGLEFLIYFQGNSAPDKSGLPSDRFSAERTGGSVSTLTIQRTQQEDSAVYLCASSQTSGGYEQYFGPGTRLTVT.

J is TRBJ1-1 and V is TRBV7-9; 8 bases are a match to TRBD1. The germline V gene encodes CDR1 SEHNR and CDR2 FQNEAQ (reference sequence). The ends lost 2 bases at V and 11 bases at J; junction bases unmatched: 4. CDR3 length: 12 residues. For the CDR3, the DNA is TGTGCCAGCAGCTTAAAGGACAGGGAGGCTTTCTTT. It is translated as CASSLKDREAFF. Looking up the rest from reference TRBV7-9 and TRBJ1-1 gives the full variable domain: DTGVSQNPRHKITKRGQNVTFRCDPISEHNRLYWYRQTLGQGPEFLTYFQNEAQLEKSRLLSDRFSAERPKGSFSTLEIQRTEQGDSAMYLCASSLKDREAFFGQGTRLTVV.

The chain has TRBV2 and TRBJ2-5; 14 nucleotides line up with TRBD2. CDR1 is SNHLY and CDR2 is FYNNEI in the germline V gene. The CDR3 contains 15 residues. Losses at the gene ends were 5 bases for V and 5 bases for J; bases not matched to a gene: 4. CDR3 in amino acids: CASSPGTSGSETQYF. CDR3 DNA: TGTGCCAGCAGTCCTGGGACTAGCGGGAGTGAGACCCAGTACTTC.

J is TRBJ2-7 and V is TRBV10-3; D is possibly TRBD1 or TRBD2 (5 bases each). Germline V gene lookup returns CDR1 ENHRY and CDR2 SYGVKD. V lost 2 bases and J 4 bases, leaving 12 bases between the germline ends. The CDR3 spans 14 residues. The CDR3 loop is CAISEVGGQYEQYF. CDR3 DNA sequence: TGTGCCATCAGTGAGGTCGGAGGACAATACGAGCAGTACTTC.

This clonotype has a count of ten or more. The chain combines TRBV5-8 with TRBJ1-2, with D maybe TRBD1 (5 bases). Trimming cost V 4 bases and J 8 bases, with 12 bases left between them. This CDR3 contains 12 residues. CDR1 and CDR2 from the germline V gene are SGHTS and YDEGEE. The CDR3 is CASSVQRGGYTF. As DNA, the CDR3 is TGTGCCAGCAGCGTCCAGAGGGGCGGCTACACCTTC.

The rearrangement uses TRBV7-2 and TRBJ1-1, with D possibly TRBD1 on 6 matching bases. This CDR3 region has 15 residues. Germline loops: CDR1 SGHTA, CDR2 FQGNSA. V lost 1 base and J 3 bases, leaving 12 bases between the germline ends. The CDR3 nucleotides are TGTGCCAGCAGCTTAGGAGGGGGTCTCTACACTGAAGCTTTCTTT. As protein: CASSLGGGLYTEAFF.

The table lists this clonotype with a few counts. The V gene is TRBV6-5, the J gene TRBJ1-5, with 9 bases aligning to TRBD1. With V trimmed by 5 bases and J by 1 base, 21 bases remained unmatched. The length of the CDR3 is 21 residues. Germline V gene data show CDR1 as MNHEY and CDR2 as SVGAGI. CDR3 nucleotide sequence: TGTGCCAGCAGTCACTTTGCTCCGGGACAGGGAAAGTTTCGGAGCAATCAGCCCCAGCATTTT. Protein sequence: CASSHFAPGQGKFRSNQPQHF.

The chain is built from TRBV5-1 and TRBJ2-5; 12 bases agree with TRBD1. V shed 4 bases, J shed 6 bases, and the junction held 4 bases outside the gene matches. The germline V gene has CDR1 SGHRS and CDR2 YFSETQ. The CDR3 length is 14 residues. The CDR3 is CASSGTGGGKTQYF. CDR3 nucleotide sequence: TGCGCCAGCAGCGGGACAGGGGGCGGGAAGACCCAGTACTTC.

The CDR3, as DNA: TGTGCCAGTAGTAGAGCCGGGACAGGGGCGGGTGGCTACACCTTC. This codes for CASSRAGTGAGGYTF. The rearrangement uses TRBV19 and TRBJ1-2; TRBD1 agrees at 10 bases. There are 15 residues in the CDR3. CDR1 LNHDA and CDR2 SQIVND come from the germline V gene (reference sequence). The ends lost 4 bases at V and 7 bases at J; junction bases unmatched: 9.

The J gene is TRBJ1-1, the V gene TRBV12-3 or TRBV12-4; D call uncertain. V was trimmed by 7 bases and J by 7 bases, leaving 16 bases between them. This CDR3 is 13 amino acids long. CDR3 nucleotides: TGTGCCAGCAAGGCATATGCAACTAATGAAGCTTTCTTT. Translating it yields CASKAYATNEAFF.

The genes are TRBV29-1 and TRBJ2-7; 7 nucleotides match TRBD1. The V gene end was trimmed by 7 bases and the J gene end by 3 bases; junction bases not matched to a gene: 6. The germline gives CDR1 SQVTM, CDR2 ANQGSEA. This CDR3 has 12 amino acids. The CDR3, as DNA: TGCAGCGGGATGGGACAGCACTACGAGCAGTACTTC. Residues: CSGMGQHYEQYF.

Notes on this clonotype: The junction departs from the called germline gene at one end, perhaps through a read error. The chain uses TRBV4-1 and TRBJ1-3; D is perhaps TRBD1 (5 bases). Looked up from germline, CDR1 is MGHRA and CDR2 is YSYEKL. CDR3 size: 15 residues. The CDR3 DNA follows: TGCGCCAGCAAGGAGGGGACGGACTCTGGAAACACCATGTATTTT. Its protein product is CASKEGTDSGNTMYF.

This chain uses TRBV29-1 with TRBJ2-7; TRBD2 agrees at 7 bases. From germline, CDR1 is SQVTM and CDR2 ANQGSEA. V lost 8 bases, J lost 2 bases, and 6 bases stayed unmatched. CDR3 length: 12 residues. In nucleotides, the CDR3 is TGCAGCCGACTAGCTGGGGCCTACGAGCAGTACTTC. This sequence encodes CSRLAGAYEQYF.

As to this clonotype: It may be a read error: a sequence one base away is much more abundant. This rearrangement joins TRBV2 to TRBJ1-5, with TRBD1 matching over 7 bases. The CDR3 runs to 14 residues. The germline gives CDR1 SNHLY, CDR2 FYNNEI. CDR3 DNA sequence: TGTCCCAGCAGTGAACAGGGGAGCAATCAGCCCCAGCATTTT. Residues: CPSSEQGSNQPQHF. Using reference TRBV2 and TRBJ1-5 for the parts outside the CDR3, the full variable domain is EPEVTQTPSHQVTQMGQEVILRCVPISNHLYFYWYRQILGQKVEFLVSFYNNEISEKSEIFDDQFSVERPDGSNFTLKIRSTKLEDSAMYFCPSSEQGSNQPQHFGDGTRLSIL.

A note on this clonotype: The missing conserved phenylalanine or tryptophan at the end of this CDR3 makes a read error likely. V usage is TRBV9 and J usage is TRBJ1-2, with D maybe TRBD1 (6 bases). The CDR3 is made up of 13 amino acids. Germline V gene data show CDR1 as SGDLS and CDR2 as YYNGEE. V was cut by 9 bases and J by 7 bases, with 19 bases left in between. The CDR3 DNA follows: TGTGCCAACAGTATCGATGGACAGACTGGCTACACCCTC. Translation: CANSIDGQTGYTL.

V gene TRBV4-2 combines with J gene TRBJ2-7; no clear D. The CDR3 covers 15 residues. Germline V gives CDR1 LGHNA, CDR2 YNFKEQ. The V and J ends lost 4 bases and 0 bases respectively, with 13 bases between them. The CDR3 nucleotides are TGTGCCAGCAGCCCTCAGTCTTATAGCTCCTACGAGCAGTACTTC. Protein: CASSPQSYSSYEQYF.

In its sample, this clonotype was seen many times. The rearrangement joins TRBV20-1 to TRBJ2-7; 7 bases agree with TRBD1. J was trimmed by 3 bases and V by 3 bases; bases with no gene match: 2. CDR3 length equals 12 residues. From germline, CDR1 is DFQATT and CDR2 SNEGSKA (reference sequence). CDR3 loop: CSARWTGYEQYF. The CDR3 bases are TGCAGTGCTAGGTGGACAGGCTACGAGCAGTACTTC.

This clonotype showed up just a few times. The V gene is TRBV5-4, the J gene TRBJ2-7; 9 bases agree with TRBD1. Germline-derived CDR1 and CDR2 are SGHNT and YYREEE (reference sequence). Trimming cost V 3 bases and J 4 bases; bases outside gene matches: 8. This CDR3 comprises 15 residues. The CDR3, as DNA: TGTGCCAGCAGCTGGGACAGGGACCAAATTTACGAGCAGTACTTC. This translates into CASSWDRDQIYEQYF.

This clonotype was counted many times. This chain uses TRBV7-8 with TRBJ2-6; D might be TRBD2 (7 bases). V was shortened by 6 bases and J by 3 bases, with 18 bases between the two germline ends. Germline CDR1 SGHVS, CDR2 FQNEAQ. CDR3 length: 17 residues. CDR3 in DNA: TGTGCCAGCAGTCCCCAATTGGGAGGGGGTGGGGCCAACGTCCTGACTTTC. Its protein product is CASSPQLGGGGANVLTF.

V and J are TRBV29-1 and TRBJ2-7; 13 nucleotides agree with TRBD2. V lost 5 bases, J lost 7 bases, and 5 bases stayed unmatched. CDR3 length: 13 residues. Germline V gene sequence: CDR1 SQVTM, CDR2 ANQGSEA. The CDR3 loop is CSVTSGRAREQYF. In DNA form, the CDR3 reads TGCAGCGTTACTAGCGGGAGGGCCAGAGAGCAGTACTTC.

In this sample, this clonotype turned up a few times. The genes are TRBV15 and TRBJ1-1; D not certain. V was pared by 0 bases and J by 0 bases, with 2 bases between. The CDR3 is 13 amino acids. Germline lookup yields CDR1 LNHNV and CDR2 YYDKDF (reference sequence). CDR3 coding DNA: TGTGCCACCAGCAGAGATCTGAACACTGAAGCTTTCTTT. It specifies CATSRDLNTEAFF.

There are many counts of this clonotype. The J gene is TRBJ2-7, the V gene TRBV27, with TRBD1 matching 10 bases. The CDR3 length is 15 residues. CDR1 MNHEY and CDR2 SMNVEV come from the germline V gene (reference sequence). J was trimmed by 3 bases and V by 3 bases; bases with no gene match: 5. The CDR3 is CASSLVTGGFYEQYF. The CDR3 bases are TGTGCCAGCAGTTTGGTGACAGGGGGCTTCTACGAGCAGTACTTC.

About this clonotype itself: Since a much larger clone is just one base distant, this may be a read error. The CDR3 DNA reads TGTGCCAGCAGCCGACAGGGGGGACAGCCCCAGCATTTT. Translating it yields CASSRQGGQPQHF. V is TRBV7-9 and J is TRBJ1-5, with 9 positions matching TRBD1. V was clipped by 5 bases and J by 7 bases; unmatched bases: 3. The germline V gene has CDR1 SEHNR and CDR2 FQNEAQ (reference sequence). This CDR3 spans 13 amino acids.

This chain joins TRBV2 and TRBJ1-5; 10 nucleotides agree with TRBD1. The J segment lost 4 bases and the V segment lost 9 bases, leaving 3 bases of the junction unmatched. The length of the CDR3 is 13 residues. Germline assignment: CDR1 SNHLY and CDR2 FYNNEI. The CDR3 sequence is CASRQGANQPQHF. The CDR3 nucleotides read TGTGCCAGTAGACAGGGGGCGAATCAGCCCCAGCATTTT.

This clonotype was seen only once. A junction boundary mismatches the germline segment, possibly from a read error. The chain carries TRBV15 and TRBJ2-7, with D hard to call. CDR1 and CDR2 (germline): LNHNV, YYDKDF (reference sequence). The CDR3 sequence is 15 residues long. The DNA for the CDR3 is TGTGCCGCCAGCAGCTTGGATGGCCCATCCTACGAGCAGTACTTC. Translation gives CAASSLDGPSYEQYF.